Listed below are T cell receptor beta chains from one sample, sequenced in a study of identical twins. TCRdb reprocessed the 5' RACE reads with MiXCR, giving one entry per CDR3 protein. Among hundreds of thousands of distinct CDR3 sequences listed, roughly 6.6% were seen once. The same sample was also studied in work on yellow fever vaccine responses in identical twins.

The sample comprised PBMCs. The receptors stem from a woman younger than 30 in good health. Both conserved end residues are part of each CDR3. The D gene is left open where the match is weak. A clone size is listed for some rows: how often the clone was seen (once, few, many), or a class if it is expanded.

v_call: TRBV20-1; clone_size: NA; j_call: TRBJ2-1; cdr3_length: 18; d_call: TRBD2; cdr3_aa: CSASGTSGSNGWGNEQFF; cdr3_nt: TGCAGTGCTAGTGGTACTAGCGGGAGTAACGGGTGGGGGAATGAGCAGTTCTTC
v_call: TRBV6-6; clone_size: NA; j_call: TRBJ2-1; cdr3_length: 12; d_call: NA; cdr3_aa: CAGSEQGGEQFF; cdr3_nt: TGTGCCGGGAGCGAACAGGGTGGTGAGCAGTTCTTC
v_call: TRBV29-1; clone_size: many; j_call: TRBJ2-7; cdr3_length: 13; d_call: TRBD1; cdr3_aa: CSVGGQGLYEQYF; cdr3_nt: TGCAGCGTTGGGGGACAGGGACTCTACGAGCAGTACTTC
v_call: TRBV4-1; clone_size: NA; j_call: TRBJ1-3; cdr3_length: 14; d_call: NA; cdr3_aa: CASSQGRDRNTIYF; cdr3_nt: TGCGCCAGCAGCCAAGGAAGGGATCGAAACACCATATATTTT
v_call: TRBV5-1; clone_size: NA; j_call: TRBJ1-1; cdr3_length: 13; d_call: NA; cdr3_aa: CASSLGKDSEAFF; cdr3_nt: TGCGCCAGCAGCTTGGGGAAGGACAGTGAAGCTTTCTTT
v_call: TRBV6-2/TRBV6-3; clone_size: NA; j_call: TRBJ1-6; cdr3_length: 15; d_call: NA; cdr3_aa: CASTHPQGENSPLHF; cdr3_nt: TGTGCCAGCACTCATCCACAGGGTGAGAATTCACCCCTCCACTTT
v_call: TRBV12-3/TRBV12-4; clone_size: many; j_call: TRBJ1-4; cdr3_length: 14; d_call: NA; cdr3_aa: CASSSVSFNEKLFF; cdr3_nt: TGTGCCAGCAGTTCTGTTTCGTTTAATGAAAAACTGTTTTTT
v_call: TRBV5-6; clone_size: many; j_call: TRBJ2-5; cdr3_length: 14; d_call: TRBD1; cdr3_aa: CASSLTGEGETQYF; cdr3_nt: TGTGCCAGCAGCTTGACAGGGGAAGGGGAGACCCAGTACTTC
v_call: TRBV5-1; clone_size: many; j_call: TRBJ2-1; cdr3_length: 14; d_call: NA; cdr3_aa: CASSLEAGYNEQFF; cdr3_nt: TGCGCCAGCAGCTTGGAGGCGGGCTACAATGAGCAGTTCTTC
v_call: TRBV3-1; clone_size: many; j_call: TRBJ1-3; cdr3_length: 18; d_call: NA; cdr3_aa: CASSQDVEGFLSGNTIYF; cdr3_nt: TGTGCCAGCAGCCAAGATGTTGAGGGTTTTTTATCTGGAAACACCATATATTTT
v_call: TRBV14; clone_size: few; j_call: TRBJ2-7; cdr3_length: 14; d_call: NA; cdr3_aa: CASSQIYSSYEQYF; cdr3_nt: TGTGCCAGCAGCCAAATCTACAGCTCCTACGAGCAGTACTTC
v_call: TRBV29-1; clone_size: NA; j_call: TRBJ2-7; cdr3_length: 14; d_call: TRBD1; cdr3_aa: CSVPQGANRYEQYF; cdr3_nt: TGCAGCGTTCCACAGGGGGCTAATAGGTACGAGCAGTACTTC
v_call: TRBV5-6; clone_size: NA; j_call: TRBJ2-2; cdr3_length: 15; d_call: NA; cdr3_aa: CASSLVAGGTGELFF; cdr3_nt: TGTGCCAGCAGCTTGGTCGCTGGGGGCACCGGGGAGCTGTTTTTT
v_call: TRBV24-1; clone_size: many; j_call: TRBJ1-1; cdr3_length: 13; d_call: NA; cdr3_aa: CATRVGGNTEAFF; cdr3_nt: TGTGCCACCCGTGTAGGGGGGAACACTGAAGCTTTCTTT
v_call: TRBV28; clone_size: NA; j_call: TRBJ1-1; cdr3_length: 13; d_call: NA; cdr3_aa: CASSRPVVSEAFF; cdr3_nt: TGTGCCAGCAGTCGCCCCGTAGTCTCTGAAGCTTTCTTT
v_call: TRBV20-1; clone_size: many; j_call: TRBJ1-2; cdr3_length: 12; d_call: TRBD1; cdr3_aa: CSARKGAGGYTF; cdr3_nt: TGCAGTGCAAGAAAGGGGGCTGGGGGCTACACCTTC
v_call: TRBV19; clone_size: NA; j_call: TRBJ1-5; cdr3_length: 15; d_call: TRBD1; cdr3_aa: CASSRQGDSNQPQHF; cdr3_nt: TGTGCCAGTAGTAGACAGGGAGATAGCAATCAGCCCCAGCATTTT
v_call: TRBV6-5; clone_size: few; j_call: TRBJ2-3; cdr3_length: 15; d_call: NA; cdr3_aa: CASSYSMAQLDTQYF; cdr3_nt: TGTGCCAGCAGTTACTCGATGGCCCAATTGGATACGCAGTATTTT
v_call: TRBV5-1; clone_size: many; j_call: TRBJ2-1; cdr3_length: 15; d_call: TRBD1; cdr3_aa: CASSITGDPYNEQFF; cdr3_nt: TGCGCCAGCAGCATAACAGGGGATCCCTACAATGAGCAGTTCTTC
v_call: TRBV9; clone_size: few; j_call: TRBJ1-5; cdr3_length: 15; d_call: NA; cdr3_aa: CASSRGEGSNQPQHF; cdr3_nt: TGTGCCAGCAGCCGCGGGGAGGGGAGTAATCAGCCCCAGCATTTT
v_call: TRBV5-1; clone_size: many; j_call: TRBJ2-1; cdr3_length: 17; d_call: TRBD2; cdr3_aa: CASSSRGTSGGPNEQFF; cdr3_nt: TGCGCCAGCAGCTCCCGAGGGACTAGCGGGGGGCCCAATGAGCAGTTCTTC
v_call: TRBV10-3; clone_size: many; j_call: TRBJ2-5; cdr3_length: 12; d_call: TRBD2; cdr3_aa: CAIRGGRSEKYF; cdr3_nt: TGTGCCATCAGGGGCGGGAGGTCAGAAAAGTACTTC
v_call: TRBV5-1; clone_size: many; j_call: TRBJ1-6; cdr3_length: 15; d_call: NA; cdr3_aa: CASSSRSSYNSPLHF; cdr3_nt: TGCGCCAGCAGCTCCAGAAGCTCCTATAATTCACCCCTCCACTTT
v_call: TRBV4-1; clone_size: few; j_call: TRBJ1-5; cdr3_length: 15; d_call: NA; cdr3_aa: CASSQQTGGKQPQHF; cdr3_nt: TGCGCCAGCAGCCAACAGACGGGGGGCAAACAGCCCCAGCATTTT
v_call: TRBV24-1; clone_size: NA; j_call: TRBJ2-3; cdr3_length: 13; d_call: TRBD2; cdr3_aa: CATSGAITDTQYF; cdr3_nt: TGTGCCACTAGCGGGGCTATCACAGATACGCAGTATTTT
v_call: TRBV5-1; clone_size: many; j_call: TRBJ2-7; cdr3_length: 15; d_call: NA; cdr3_aa: CASSLDTGRRYEQYF; cdr3_nt: TGCGCCAGCAGCTTGGACACAGGGAGAAGGTACGAGCAGTACTTC
v_call: TRBV27; clone_size: many; j_call: TRBJ2-2; cdr3_length: 14; d_call: NA; cdr3_aa: CASSGGLNTGELFF; cdr3_nt: TGTGCCAGCAGCGGAGGGTTGAACACCGGGGAGCTGTTTTTT
v_call: TRBV12-3/TRBV12-4; clone_size: few; j_call: TRBJ2-1; cdr3_length: 18; d_call: TRBD1; cdr3_aa: CASSPDRTISSLQTEQFF; cdr3_nt: TGTGCCAGCAGTCCGGACAGGACCATCTCCTCCTTACAAACTGAGCAGTTCTTC
v_call: TRBV20-1; clone_size: few; j_call: TRBJ2-2; cdr3_length: 15; d_call: NA; cdr3_aa: CSAPRSEGPTGELFF; cdr3_nt: TGCAGTGCGCCCCGCTCGGAGGGGCCCACCGGGGAGCTGTTTTTT
v_call: TRBV5-1; clone_size: many; j_call: TRBJ2-1; cdr3_length: 17; d_call: TRBD2; cdr3_aa: CASSFSSSGRALDEQFF; cdr3_nt: TGCGCCAGCAGCTTCTCGTCTAGCGGGAGGGCCTTGGATGAGCAGTTCTTC
v_call: TRBV14; clone_size: NA; j_call: TRBJ2-5; cdr3_length: 17; d_call: TRBD1; cdr3_aa: CASSPGQGLPYQETQYF; cdr3_nt: TGTGCCAGCAGCCCGGGACAGGGGCTACCATACCAAGAGACCCAGTACTTC
v_call: TRBV5-5; clone_size: few; j_call: TRBJ2-1; cdr3_length: 16; d_call: TRBD2; cdr3_aa: CASSFLGSGGAVEQFF; cdr3_nt: TGTGCCAGCAGCTTTCTGGGTAGCGGGGGGGCTGTAGAGCAGTTCTTC
v_call: TRBV7-8; clone_size: many; j_call: TRBJ2-3; cdr3_length: 14; d_call: NA; cdr3_aa: CASSQKTFTDTQYF; cdr3_nt: TGTGCCAGCAGCCAAAAAACCTTCACAGATACGCAGTATTTT
v_call: TRBV12-3/TRBV12-4; clone_size: many; j_call: TRBJ2-3; cdr3_length: 17; d_call: NA; cdr3_aa: CASREAQGDRHTDTQYF; cdr3_nt: TGTGCCAGCAGAGAAGCGCAGGGCGACAGACACACAGATACGCAGTATTTT
v_call: TRBV9; clone_size: few; j_call: TRBJ2-7; cdr3_length: 16; d_call: NA; cdr3_aa: CASSVVPDSAAYEQYF; cdr3_nt: TGTGCCAGCAGCGTAGTCCCGGACAGCGCGGCCTACGAGCAGTACTTC
v_call: TRBV3-1; clone_size: few; j_call: TRBJ2-2; cdr3_length: 12; d_call: NA; cdr3_aa: CASGPRGRELFF; cdr3_nt: TGTGCCAGCGGCCCCAGGGGAAGGGAGCTGTTTTTT
v_call: TRBV5-1; clone_size: NA; j_call: TRBJ2-1; cdr3_length: 15; d_call: NA; cdr3_aa: CASSSRDPTYNEQFF; cdr3_nt: TGCGCCAGCAGCTCTAGGGACCCCACCTACAATGAGCAGTTCTTC
v_call: TRBV2; clone_size: many; j_call: TRBJ2-5; cdr3_length: 14; d_call: NA; cdr3_aa: CASSEGGSGETQYF; cdr3_nt: TGTGCCAGCAGTGAAGGAGGGTCGGGAGAGACCCAGTACTTC
v_call: TRBV7-6; clone_size: NA; j_call: TRBJ2-1; cdr3_length: 16; d_call: TRBD2; cdr3_aa: CASSPPFLVAGGEQFF; cdr3_nt: TGTGCCAGCAGCCCCCCCTTTCTGGTAGCGGGAGGCGAGCAGTTCTTC
v_call: TRBV20-1; clone_size: few; j_call: TRBJ1-1; cdr3_length: 15; d_call: NA; cdr3_aa: CSVGVRPAMNTEAFF; cdr3_nt: TGCAGTGTGGGGGTCAGGCCAGCCATGAACACTGAAGCTTTCTTT
v_call: TRBV29-1; clone_size: few; j_call: TRBJ1-1; cdr3_length: 14; d_call: NA; cdr3_aa: CSVESPGRGTEAFF; cdr3_nt: TGCAGCGTTGAATCCCCAGGGCGCGGGACTGAAGCTTTCTTT
v_call: TRBV3-1; clone_size: many; j_call: TRBJ2-1; cdr3_length: 14; d_call: TRBD1; cdr3_aa: CASSIRTGVNEQFF; cdr3_nt: TGTGCCAGCAGCATCCGGACAGGGGTGAATGAGCAGTTCTTC
v_call: TRBV5-1; clone_size: few; j_call: TRBJ2-1; cdr3_length: 15; d_call: NA; cdr3_aa: CASSLARGRDNEQFF; cdr3_nt: TGCGCCAGCAGCTTGGCTCGCGGCAGAGACAATGAGCAGTTCTTC
v_call: TRBV20-1; clone_size: NA; j_call: TRBJ2-1; cdr3_length: 13; d_call: TRBD2; cdr3_aa: CSAPTSGSNEQFF; cdr3_nt: TGCAGTGCACCGACTAGCGGGAGCAATGAGCAGTTCTTC
v_call: TRBV3-1; clone_size: many; j_call: TRBJ1-4; cdr3_length: 16; d_call: NA; cdr3_aa: CASSQDSAAEDEKLFF; cdr3_nt: TGTGCCAGCAGCCAAGATTCTGCGGCAGAAGATGAAAAACTGTTTTTT
v_call: TRBV12-3/TRBV12-4; clone_size: few; j_call: TRBJ1-5; cdr3_length: 11; d_call: NA; cdr3_aa: CASGLNQPQHF; cdr3_nt: TGTGCCAGCGGCCTCAATCAGCCCCAGCATTTT
v_call: TRBV4-1; clone_size: few; j_call: TRBJ1-1; cdr3_length: 16; d_call: NA; cdr3_aa: CASSQTKWEFVPEAFF; cdr3_nt: TGCGCCAGCAGCCAGACCAAGTGGGAGTTTGTACCTGAAGCTTTCTTT
v_call: TRBV7-8; clone_size: few; j_call: TRBJ2-1; cdr3_length: 20; d_call: NA; cdr3_aa: CASSLMKSENLPPSYNEQFF; cdr3_nt: TGTGCCAGCAGCTTAATGAAGTCAGAAAATCTACCCCCTTCCTACAATGAGCAGTTCTTC
v_call: TRBV6-5; clone_size: few; j_call: TRBJ2-3; cdr3_length: 15; d_call: TRBD2; cdr3_aa: CASSYSRGGGDTQYF; cdr3_nt: TGTGCCAGCAGTTACTCGCGGGGGGGAGGAGATACGCAGTATTTT